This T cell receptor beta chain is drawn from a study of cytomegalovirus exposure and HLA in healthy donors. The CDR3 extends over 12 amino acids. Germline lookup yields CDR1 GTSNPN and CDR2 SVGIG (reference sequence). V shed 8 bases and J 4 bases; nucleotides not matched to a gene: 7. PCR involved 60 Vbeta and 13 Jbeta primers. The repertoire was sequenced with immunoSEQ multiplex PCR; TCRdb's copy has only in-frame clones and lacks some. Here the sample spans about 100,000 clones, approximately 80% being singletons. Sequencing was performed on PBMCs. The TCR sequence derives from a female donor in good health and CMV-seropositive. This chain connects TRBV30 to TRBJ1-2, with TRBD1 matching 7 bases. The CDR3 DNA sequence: TGTGCCGGACAGGAGAGTGGCTATGGCTACACCTTC. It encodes CAGQESGYGYTF.